The 22 T cell receptor beta chains below were found in one sample sequenced in a study of T cells in tuberculosis. TCRdb's table, derived via immunoSEQ multiplex PCR, lists solely in-frame clones and lacks some. The data contain tens of thousands of clones, more than 90% of them singletons. Input material: PBMCs. Every receptor here comes from a donor aged 5-35 years with latent tuberculosis or without tuberculosis infection.

The chain couples TRBV27 to TRBJ2-1; TRBD1 aligns across 8 bases. Looked up from germline, CDR1 is MNHEY and CDR2 is SMNVEV (reference sequence). The CDR3 has 16 residues. Trimming removed 4 bases from V and 7 bases from J; junction bases left unmatched: 12. The DNA for the CDR3 is TGTGCCAGCAGTTCACCGACAGGGGCGCGTGGAAATGAGCAGTTCTTC. Translated: CASSSPTGARGNEQFF.

This chain uses TRBV6-5 with TRBJ2-1; 7 bases are a match to TRBD1. V lost 4 bases, J lost 3 bases, and 3 bases stayed unmatched. The CDR3 runs to 14 residues. CDR1 and CDR2 (germline): MNHEY, SVGAGI. CDR3 bases: TGTGCCAGCAGTTTGGGACAGTTCTACAATGAGCAGTTCTTC. It specifies CASSLGQFYNEQFF.

The J gene is TRBJ2-2, the V gene TRBV6-6; 8 bases align to TRBD1. This CDR3 has 15 amino acids. The germline V gene encodes CDR1 MNHNY and CDR2 SVGAGI (reference sequence). V trimming: 6 bases; J trimming: 0 bases; junction bases outside the gene matches: 3. The CDR3 bases are TGTGCCAGCAGGGACAGGGCGCCGAACACCGGGGAGCTGTTTTTT. Amino acids: CASRDRAPNTGELFF.

Only one count was recorded for this clone. The rearrangement joins TRBV9 to TRBJ2-7, with 8 bases fitting TRBD1. Germline-derived CDR1 and CDR2 are SGDLS and YYNGEE. This CDR3 is 14 amino acids long. V dropped 2 bases and J dropped 3; count of bases not matched to a gene: 4. CDR3 sequence (DNA): TGTGCCAGCAGCGTGGGGACAGGACGCTACGAGCAGTACTTC. This sequence encodes CASSVGTGRYEQYF.

The J gene is TRBJ2-3, the V gene TRBV5-1; 7 bases fit TRBD1. The germline CDR1 and CDR2 sequences are SGHRS and YFSETQ. With V trimmed by 2 bases and J by 4 bases, 4 bases remained unmatched. The CDR3 sequence is 14 residues long. Here the CDR3 DNA reads TGCGCCAGCAGCTTAGGGGGCCAGGCAGATACGCAGTATTTT. Translation gives CASSLGGQADTQYF.

This rearrangement joins TRBV9 to TRBJ2-5; tentatively, D is TRBD2 (6 bases). V lost 0 bases to trimming and J lost 4 bases, with 13 bases between them. The CDR3 spans 15 residues. The germline V gene encodes CDR1 SGDLS and CDR2 YYNGEE. CDR3 DNA: TGTGCCAGCAGCGTAGCGGGACTGAATAGAGAGACCCAGTACTTC. Encoded protein: CASSVAGLNRETQYF.

This chain joins TRBV5-1 and TRBJ2-7; 14 bases map to TRBD2. J gave up 2 bases and V 0 bases, and 4 bases lay outside the gene matches. This CDR3 is 17 amino acids long. Germline V gives CDR1 SGHRS, CDR2 YFSETQ. The chain's CDR3 is CASSLGTSGGTPYEQYF. The DNA of the CDR3 is TGCGCCAGCAGCTTGGGGACTAGCGGGGGGACTCCCTACGAGCAGTACTTC.

This clone is a singleton in its sample. The J gene is TRBJ2-7, the V gene TRBV5-4; the D gene is possibly TRBD2 (6 bases). This CDR3 is built from 12 residues. Between the trimmed V and J ends, which lost 1 base and 7 bases, there was a span of 9 bases. Germline CDR1 and CDR2: SGHNT and YYREEE (reference sequence). CDR3 residues: CASSLMRGEQYF. The CDR3, as DNA: TGTGCCAGCAGCTTGATGCGGGGTGAGCAGTACTTC. Full variable domain (missing parts from reference TRBV5-4 and TRBJ2-7): ETGVTQSPTHLIKTRGQQVTLRCSSQSGHNTVSWYQQALGQGPQFIFQYYREEENGRGNFPPRFSGLQFPNYSSELNVNALELDDSALYLCASSLMRGEQYFGPGTRLTVT.

The J gene is TRBJ1-5, the V gene TRBV2, with 7 bases identical to TRBD1. J was trimmed by 6 bases and V by 7 bases; bases with no gene match: 9. CDR1 and CDR2 from the germline V gene are SNHLY and FYNNEI. The CDR3 length is 14 residues. In DNA, the CDR3 is TGTGCCAGCACCTTTGACAGGGCCGGTCAGCCCCAGCATTTT. It codes for CASTFDRAGQPQHF.

CDR3 nucleotides: TGTGCCACCAGCAGAGCCGGAGGACAGGGGGACTTTTCGGGCAATCAGCCCCAGCATTTT. This gives the protein CATSRAGGQGDFSGNQPQHF. The V gene is TRBV15, the J gene TRBJ1-5; 10 bases agree with TRBD1. V lost 1 base and J lost 2; bases outside the gene matches: 14. In germline, CDR1 is LNHNV, CDR2 YYDKDF (reference sequence). The CDR3 contains 20 residues.

The chain employs TRBV14 and TRBJ1-1, with D uncertain. Per germline, CDR1 SGHDN and CDR2 FVKESK. The CDR3 consists of 18 residues. V gave up 4 bases and J gave up 1 base, with 22 bases separating them. The CDR3 here is CASSPSTRTLISNTEAFF. In nucleotides, the CDR3 is TGTGCCAGCAGCCCTAGTACCCGAACACTCATTTCGAACACTGAAGCTTTCTTT.

The chain recombines TRBV5-5 with TRBJ1-5; 10 bases agree with TRBD1. Germline-derived CDR1 and CDR2 are SGHKS and YYEKEE (reference sequence). V lost 4 bases and J lost 2; bases outside the gene matches: 12. CDR3 length: 18 residues. CDR3 DNA sequence: TGTGCCAGCAGCCCCGGGACAGGGGTGGGTAGGGGCAATCAGCCCCAGCATTTT. Its translation is CASSPGTGVGRGNQPQHF.

V usage is TRBV27 and J usage is TRBJ1-2, with 7 bases matching TRBD1. The CDR3 extends over 13 amino acids. Trimming removed 5 bases from V and 4 bases from J; junction bases left unmatched: 4. Germline CDR1 MNHEY, CDR2 SMNVEV (reference sequence). CDR3 region: CASSLQGSYGYTF. The CDR3 nucleotides are TGTGCCAGCAGTCTACAGGGGTCCTATGGCTACACCTTC.

This chain joins TRBV19 and TRBJ1-5; maybe TRBD1 (6 bases). Germline V gene lookup returns CDR1 LNHDA and CDR2 SQIVND (reference sequence). This CDR3 is 16 amino acids long. V was shortened by 0 bases and J by 0 bases, with 9 bases between the two germline ends. Here the CDR3 DNA reads TGTGCCAGTAGTATAGAGACAGGCTATAGCAATCAGCCCCAGCATTTT. It is translated as CASSIETGYSNQPQHF.

The count of this clone is one. This CDR3 reads CSVGRDRDQETQYF. CDR3 coding DNA: TGCAGCGTTGGAAGGGACAGGGACCAAGAGACCCAGTACTTC. V is TRBV29-1 and J is TRBJ2-5, with 9 bases that match TRBD1. Germline V CDR1 and CDR2: SQVTM, ANQGSEA. The CDR3 runs 14 residues. The trim removed 4 bases at V and 0 bases at J, leaving 3 bases unmatched.

The genes are TRBV7-2 and TRBJ2-4; TRBD1 agrees at 7 bases. The length of the CDR3 is 17 residues. Germline CDR1 and CDR2: SGHTA and FQGNSA. After removal of 2 bases from V and 2 bases from J, the junction contained 9 bases not matched to a gene. The CDR3 bases are TGTGCCAGCAGCTTAAGGAGGACAGGCGGTACCAAAAACATTCAGTACTTC. This codes for CASSLRRTGGTKNIQYF.

The genes are TRBV4-1 and TRBJ2-7, with a weak D call TRBD2 (5 bases). Germline CDR1 reads MGHRA; CDR2 reads YSYEKL. Trimming cost V 0 bases and J 0 bases, with 21 bases left between them. The CDR3 is 19 amino acids. For the CDR3, the DNA is TGCGCCAGCAGCCAAGATGATTCCTTCCGAGCGGCAAGCTCCTACGAGCAGTACTTC. It is translated as CASSQDDSFRAASSYEQYF.

The chain has TRBV6-6 and TRBJ2-7; maybe TRBD2 (7 bases). Trimming removed 0 bases from V and 6 bases from J, with 18 bases in between. There are 16 residues in the CDR3. CDR1 and CDR2 (germline): MNHNY, SVGAGI (reference sequence). CDR3 in amino acids: CASSYSRGGLQGEQYF. CDR3 sequence (DNA): TGTGCCAGCAGTTACTCGAGGGGGGGTTTGCAAGGCGAGCAGTACTTC.

The chain uses TRBV5-4 and TRBJ1-3; weak D call: TRBD1 (5 bases). V lost 10 bases, J lost 2 bases, and 25 bases lay in between. CDR3 length equals 17 residues. Germline CDR1 and CDR2: SGHNT and YYREEE (reference sequence). The CDR3 DNA follows: TGTGCCGGACTGGGCGGGATCCAGGGACGTACTGGAAACACCATATATTTT. This translates into CAGLGGIQGRTGNTIYF.

The chain uses TRBV11-2 and TRBJ2-3, with 11 bases that match TRBD2. After removal of 5 bases from V and 4 bases from J, the junction contained 11 bases not matched to a gene. The CDR3 has 17 amino acids. CDR1 and CDR2 from the germline V gene are SGHAT and FQNNGV. The CDR3 protein is CASSPRAASGGSDTQYF. Written as DNA, the CDR3 is TGTGCCAGCAGCCCGAGGGCAGCTAGCGGGGGGTCAGATACGCAGTATTTT. Using reference TRBV11-2 and TRBJ2-3 for the parts outside the CDR3, the full variable domain is EAGVAQSPRYKIIEKRQSVAFWCNPISGHATLYWYQQILGQGPKLLIQFQNNGVVDDSQLPKDRFSAERLKGVDSTLKIQPAKLEDSAVYLCASSPRAASGGSDTQYFGPGTRLTVL.

The CDR3 loop is CASSPGGPGAYEQYF. CDR3 DNA sequence: TGTGCCAGCAGCCCCGGGGGTCCCGGGGCTTACGAGCAGTACTTC. The chain links TRBV6-5 to TRBJ2-7; a weak D match, TRBD2 (6 bases). V lost 6 bases and J 4 bases, leaving 19 bases between the germline ends. The CDR3 sequence is 15 residues long. Germline CDR1 reads MNHEY; CDR2 reads SVGAGI.

Notes on this clone: The junction does not match germline at one end; this may be a read error. V and J are TRBV29-1 and TRBJ2-4; possible D gene TRBD2, 5 bases. The CDR3 loop spans 8 amino acids. The germline V gene encodes CDR1 SQVTM and CDR2 ANQGSEA. In nucleotides, the CDR3 is TGCAGCGTTAGCGGTGGGCACTTC. It is translated as CSVSGGHF.